One sample yielded the 20 T cell receptor beta chains listed below, sequenced in a study of T cells in Graves' hyperthyroidism and ophthalmopathy. The investigators amplified TCR beta CDR3 regions from RNA transcripts. The HTBI primer set served for first-round RT-PCR of the TCR CDR3. TCRdb re-called the multiplex PCR reads through MiXCR, storing one row per CDR3 protein. The repertoire consists of 500,000 to 600,000 distinct CDR3 sequences, with 35% to 55% occurring once and the leading ten covering roughly 19%. Sequencing was performed on peripheral blood or thyroid tissue (not recorded which). The receptor set was obtained from an adult woman with Graves' disease, either hyperthyroidism or ophthalmopathy (not recorded which).

At least ten counts were recorded for this clonotype. The rearrangement uses TRBV5-1 and TRBJ2-5; 9 bases align to TRBD1. This CDR3 has 15 amino acids. The germline CDR1 and CDR2 sequences are SGHRS and YFSETQ. V was clipped by 4 bases and J by 5 bases; unmatched bases: 9. The CDR3 here is CASSDPGQGLETQYF. The CDR3 DNA sequence: TGCGCCAGCAGCGACCCAGGACAGGGGTTGGAGACCCAGTACTTC.

This clonotype was recorded many times. V usage is TRBV12-3 or TRBV12-4 and J usage is TRBJ2-5; TRBD2 is a possible D gene (5 bases). The CDR3 loop spans 15 amino acids. Trimming removed 6 bases at V and 1 base at J, with 15 bases between. CDR3 loop: CASRRRDGFQETQYF. The CDR3 nucleotides read TGTGCCAGCAGGAGACGGGATGGGTTCCAAGAGACCCAGTACTTC.

This clonotype was seen repeatedly, ten times or more. V and J are TRBV13 and TRBJ2-7; 8 nucleotides match TRBD1. CDR1 PRHDT and CDR2 FYEKMQ come from the germline V gene (reference sequence). Losses at the gene ends were 2 bases for V and 7 bases for J; bases not matched to a gene: 4. The CDR3 loop spans 13 amino acids. CDR3 DNA sequence: TGTGCCAGCAGCTTACAGGGGGCAAGGGAGCAGTACTTC. It yields the protein CASSLQGAREQYF.

This clonotype occurred many times. The gene calls are TRBV20-1 and TRBJ2-7; 12 bases map to TRBD2. This CDR3 region has 14 residues. CDR1 DFQATT and CDR2 SNEGSKA come from the germline V gene (reference sequence). After removal of 6 bases from V and 9 bases from J, the junction contained 12 bases not matched to a gene. Here the CDR3 DNA reads TGCAGTGCCATGGTGGGACTAGCGGGTGTTTGGCAGTACTTC. This codes for CSAMVGLAGVWQYF.

CDR3 in amino acids: CSARRQGQGPLYGYTF. As DNA, the CDR3 is TGCAGTGCTAGAAGACAGGGACAGGGACCACTCTATGGCTACACCTTC. The V gene is TRBV20-1, the J gene TRBJ1-2; 9 bases fit TRBD1. After removal of 2 bases from V and 4 bases from J, the junction contained 11 bases not matched to a gene. The CDR3 totals 16 residues. The V gene's germline CDR1 is DFQATT and CDR2 SNEGSKA (reference sequence).

V and J are TRBV24-1 and TRBJ1-5; unclear D gene. Between the trimmed V and J ends, which lost 2 bases and 4 bases, there was a span of 5 bases. The germline V gene encodes CDR1 KGHDR and CDR2 SFDVKD. CDR3 size: 13 residues. The CDR3 spells CATSDSRNQPQHF. The CDR3 DNA sequence: TGTGCCACCAGTGATTCGCGGAATCAGCCCCAGCATTTT.

This clonotype has ten or more counts. The rearrangement joins TRBV10-3 to TRBJ2-7; D is undetermined. This CDR3 is 13 amino acids long. CDR1 and CDR2 from the germline V gene are ENHRY and SYGVKD. V was trimmed by 0 bases and J by 1 base, leaving 4 bases between them. The CDR3 loop reads CAISESTSYEQYF. In DNA, the CDR3 is TGTGCCATCAGTGAGTCGACATCCTACGAGCAGTACTTC.

This clonotype was picked up many times. This chain connects TRBV19 to TRBJ2-7; TRBD2 matches 7 bases. There are 14 residues in the CDR3. The junction had 7 bases not matched to a gene; V was cut back by 2 bases and J by 6 bases. CDR1 is LNHDA and CDR2 is SQIVND in the germline V gene (reference sequence). The CDR3 DNA is TGTGCCAGTAGTATACGGGGGAGGGCTGGCGAGCAGTACTTC. Protein: CASSIRGRAGEQYF.

This clonotype showed up just once. This sequence may be a read error, since a much larger clone differs from it by one base. The chain has TRBV7-9 and TRBJ2-6; no clear D. This CDR3 region has 16 residues. Per the germline V gene, CDR1 is SEHNR and CDR2 is FQNEAQ (reference sequence). V was cut by 1 base and J by 5 bases, with 12 bases left in between. CDR3 DNA sequence: TGTGCCAGCAGCTTAGTACCCGTCTATCGGGCCAACGTCCTGACTTTC. Translating gives CASSLVPVYRANVLTF.

This clonotype has a handful of counts. V usage is TRBV7-9 and J usage is TRBJ2-7; 10 bases line up with TRBD2. CDR3 length equals 13 residues. Germline CDR1 reads SEHNR; CDR2 reads FQNEAQ (reference sequence). After removal of 2 bases from V and 11 bases from J, the junction contained 6 bases not matched to a gene. The CDR3, as DNA: TGTGCCAGCAGCTTACTAGCGGGAGTCCACGAGTACTTC. It codes for CASSLLAGVHEYF.

This clonotype appeared many times. The chain links TRBV6-1 to TRBJ2-6; tentatively, D is TRBD2 (5 bases). Trimming took 9 bases from V and 0 from J, leaving 15 bases between them. The CDR3 extends over 16 amino acids. In germline, CDR1 is MNHNS, CDR2 SASEGT. The CDR3 DNA reads TGTGCCAGTGCCCCTCCGGGGTCCTCTGGGGCCAACGTCCTGACTTTC. It translates to CASAPPGSSGANVLTF.

The V gene is TRBV15, the J gene TRBJ1-5; unclear D gene. The ends were cut back, 3 bases at V and 1 base at J, with 7 bases in the middle. CDR3 length: 14 residues. Germline CDR1 is LNHNV and CDR2 is YYDKDF (reference sequence). The CDR3 is CATSSLESNQPQHF. CDR3 nucleotides: TGTGCCACCAGCAGCTTGGAGAGCAATCAGCCCCAGCATTTT.

At least ten counts were recorded for this clonotype. The chain recombines TRBV6-5 with TRBJ2-7; TRBD1 might be the D (5 bases). The CDR3 sequence is 13 residues long. V was trimmed by 4 bases and J by 2 bases, leaving 9 bases between them. CDR1 MNHEY and CDR2 SVGAGI come from the germline V gene. This chain's CDR3 is CASSSREPYEQYF. CDR3 nucleotide sequence: TGTGCCAGCAGTTCCAGGGAACCCTACGAGCAGTACTTC.

This clonotype has a count of ten or more. At one boundary the junction diverges from the germline segment, which might be a read error. The chain combines TRBV28 with TRBJ2-5; either TRBD1 or TRBD2 may fit D (5 bases each). In germline, CDR1 is MDHEN, CDR2 SYDVKM. The CDR3 totals 12 residues. The DNA of the CDR3 is TGTGCGAGCAGGGACCTCCAAGAGACCCAGTACTTC. It encodes CASRDLQETQYF.

Remarks on this clonotype: Mismatch with germline at one junction end may stem from a read error. This chain links TRBV15 with TRBJ1-2; no definite D call. The V gene's germline CDR1 is LNHNV and CDR2 YYDKDF (reference sequence). CDR3 length equals 13 residues. The CDR3 coding sequence is TGTACCACCAGCAGAGAACCCAGTTCTGGCTACACCTTC. It yields the protein CTTSREPSSGYTF.

This clonotype was counted at least ten times. The rearrangement joins TRBV5-1 to TRBJ2-5; D could derive from TRBD1 or TRBD2 (5 bases each). Germline CDR1 and CDR2: SGHRS and YFSETQ. V lost 4 bases and J lost 1, with 8 bases in between. The CDR3 is made up of 13 amino acids. The CDR3 nucleotides are TGCGCCAGCAGCCAGAGGGGCCAAGAGACCCAGTACTTC. Amino acids: CASSQRGQETQYF.

The V and J genes are TRBV9 and TRBJ2-6; D gene uncertain. The germline V gene encodes CDR1 SGDLS and CDR2 YYNGEE. The CDR3 contains 15 residues. V lost 0 bases to trimming and J lost 2 bases, with 6 bases between them. The CDR3 protein is CASSVGDAGANVLTF. CDR3 DNA sequence: TGTGCCAGCAGCGTAGGAGATGCTGGGGCCAACGTCCTGACTTTC.

About this clonotype itself: Germline is not matched at one junction end, which may reflect a read error. The J gene is TRBJ2-2, the V gene TRBV9, with 7 nucleotides matching TRBD2. The CDR3 is made up of 14 amino acids. CDR1 SGDLS and CDR2 YYNGEE come from the germline V gene. CDR3 in DNA: TGTGCCAGCAGCGCTTACCAAGGGGACTACGAGCAGTTTTTT. Translated, it gives CASSAYQGDYEQFF.

The sample holds a few counts of this clonotype. The genes are TRBV29-1 and TRBJ1-1; D not resolved. The CDR3 length is 14 residues. Trimming took 4 bases from V and 1 from J, leaving 13 bases between them. Germline V gene data show CDR1 as SQVTM and CDR2 as ANQGSEA. CDR3 in amino acids: CSVASTRQNTEAFF. The CDR3 DNA is TGCAGCGTTGCCTCCACACGGCAGAACACTGAAGCTTTCTTT.

This clonotype was seen at least ten times. The rearrangement joins TRBV7-9 to TRBJ1-2; a weak D match, TRBD1 (6 bases). Trimming removed 5 bases from V and 2 bases from J, with 12 bases in between. The CDR3 sequence is 14 residues long. The V gene's germline CDR1 is SEHNR and CDR2 FQNEAQ (reference sequence). The CDR3 sequence: CASSASRGNYGYTF. The CDR3 bases are TGTGCCAGCAGCGCCTCCAGGGGAAACTATGGCTACACCTTC.